Presented here are 18 T cell receptor beta chains from one specimen sequenced in a study of blood T cell repertoires in COVID-19. This table comes from immunoSEQ multiplex PCR, and its TCRdb copy is limited to in-frame clones, with some not included. The sample shows some 320,000 clones, roughly 85% of them seen only once. The sequenced material came from PBMCs or T cells enriched from blood (not recorded which). These TCRs come from a woman aged 30 to 39 who had been exposed to COVID-19.

The chain couples TRBV28 to TRBJ2-7, with 11 bases fitting TRBD2. This CDR3 spans 15 amino acids. With V trimmed by 2 bases and J by 3 bases, 3 bases remained unmatched. Per the germline V gene, CDR1 is MDHEN and CDR2 is SYDVKM. The CDR3 sequence: CASSLRGLADYEQYF. The CDR3 bases are TGTGCCAGCAGTTTACGGGGACTAGCGGACTACGAGCAGTACTTC.

This chain uses TRBV2 with TRBJ2-6; 8 bases fit TRBD1. Germline values: CDR1 SNHLY, CDR2 FYNNEI. V gave up 4 bases and J gave up 0 bases; unmatched junction bases: 5. There are 17 residues in the CDR3. CDR3 in DNA: TGTGCCAGCAGTGCTTATCAGGGGGCCTCTGGGGCCAACGTCCTGACTTTC. This encodes CASSAYQGASGANVLTF. Full variable domain (outside the CDR3, taken from reference TRBV2 and TRBJ2-6): EPEVTQTPSHQVTQMGQEVILRCVPISNHLYFYWYRQILGQKVEFLVSFYNNEISEKSEIFDDQFSVERPDGSNFTLKIRSTKLEDSAMYFCASSAYQGASGANVLTFGAGSRLTVL.

This clone was counted a single time. The chain recombines TRBV11-2 with TRBJ2-5; TRBD2 aligns across 11 bases. This CDR3 has 17 amino acids. Germline values: CDR1 SGHAT, CDR2 FQNNGV. After removal of 1 base from V and 5 bases from J, the junction contained 9 bases not matched to a gene. CDR3 region: CASSLVGSGGARETQYF. In DNA form, the CDR3 reads TGTGCCAGCAGCTTAGTCGGTAGCGGGGGGGCTAGGGAGACCCAGTACTTC.

The V call is TRBV28, the J call TRBJ1-6; D is unresolved. The CDR3 sequence is 13 residues long. The germline V gene encodes CDR1 MDHEN and CDR2 SYDVKM. Trimming took off 3 bases at V and 7 bases at J, with 7 bases between the two ends. The DNA of the CDR3 is TGTGCCAGCAGTTTTCACCTAAATTCACCCCTCCACTTT. Translation gives CASSFHLNSPLHF.

The J gene is TRBJ2-1, the V gene TRBV7-9, with D maybe TRBD1 (5 bases). The CDR3 sequence is 15 residues long. Trimming removed 1 base from V and 3 bases from J, with 10 bases in between. Germline-derived CDR1 and CDR2 are SEHNR and FQNEAQ (reference sequence). Here the CDR3 reads CASSLGQGDYNEQFF. The CDR3 DNA sequence: TGTGCCAGCAGCTTAGGGCAGGGTGACTACAATGAGCAGTTCTTC.

The table lists this clone with a count of one. V is TRBV4-1 and J is TRBJ2-3, with 15 bases identical to TRBD2. J gave up 0 bases and V 0 bases, and 7 bases lay outside the gene matches. The CDR3 is 20 residues long. The germline CDR1 and CDR2 sequences are MGHRA and YSYEKL. CDR3 loop: CASSQDQGLAGGVSTDTQYF. CDR3 bases: TGCGCCAGCAGCCAAGACCAAGGACTAGCGGGGGGGGTTAGCACAGATACGCAGTATTTT.

This clone was seen just once. The chain has TRBV28 and TRBJ1-5; unclear D gene. Looked up from germline, CDR1 is MDHEN and CDR2 is SYDVKM. Trimming cost V 3 bases and J 0 bases, with 12 bases left between them. The CDR3 length is 16 residues. In DNA, the CDR3 is TGTGCCAGCAGTTTCGTCTCGGGGAGTAGCAATCAGCCCCAGCATTTT. Translating gives CASSFVSGSSNQPQHF. The full variable domain, completed using reference TRBV28 and TRBJ1-5, is DVKVTQSSRYLVKRTGEKVFLECVQDMDHENMFWYRQDPGLGLRLIYFSYDVKMKEKGDIPEGYSVSREKKERFSLILESASTNQTSMYLCASSFVSGSSNQPQHFGDGTRLSIL.

The rearrangement links TRBV5-1 to TRBJ1-6; weak D call: TRBD1 (5 bases). Germline-derived CDR1 and CDR2 are SGHRS and YFSETQ. The CDR3 extends over 15 amino acids. Deletions cut 4 bases from V and 7 bases from J, with 15 bases between. CDR3 amino acids: CASSVRGAGNSPLHF. The CDR3 bases are TGCGCCAGCAGCGTCCGGGGCGCGGGGAATTCACCCCTCCACTTT.

Ten or more counts support this clone. The chain is built from TRBV4-1 and TRBJ2-2; 7 bases are shared with TRBD2. Germline V lookup: CDR1 MGHRA, CDR2 YSYEKL. This CDR3 comprises 17 residues. The J segment lost 2 bases and the V segment lost 0 bases, leaving 6 bases of the junction unmatched. CDR3 sequence reads: CASSQESSSGNTGELFF. For the CDR3, the DNA is TGCGCCAGCAGCCAAGAGTCATCTAGCGGCAACACCGGGGAGCTGTTTTTT.

V is TRBV28 and J is TRBJ1-2; 7 bases are a match to TRBD1. The CDR3 sequence is 14 residues long. J lost 10 bases, V lost 10 bases, and 18 bases had no gene match. The germline gives CDR1 MDHEN, CDR2 SYDVKM. DNA for the CDR3: TGTGCCATCCAACTCCGGGACAGCGATCAATCCTACACCTTC. Amino acids: CAIQLRDSDQSYTF.

The chain has TRBV23-1 and TRBJ1-4; possible D gene TRBD1, 5 bases. TRBV23-1 is filed as an ORF, its function uncertain. This CDR3 is 14 amino acids long. Trimming left V 4 bases short and J 7 bases short, with 13 bases between. CDR3 sequence reads: CASSPPGTSEKLFF. The CDR3 DNA reads as TGCGCCAGCAGTCCGCCCGGGACTTCTGAAAAACTGTTTTTT.

This chain joins TRBV19 and TRBJ2-2, with 7 bases matching TRBD1. Germline assignment: CDR1 LNHDA and CDR2 SQIVND (reference sequence). V trimming: 3 bases; J trimming: 4 bases; junction bases outside the gene matches: 8. The CDR3 consists of 16 residues. DNA of the CDR3: TGTGCCAGTAGTATGCTCAGGGCAGGGGGCACCGGGGAGCTGTTTTTT. This gives the protein CASSMLRAGGTGELFF.

The chain has TRBV5-1 and TRBJ1-1; 8 bases match TRBD1. CDR3 size: 16 residues. The junction had 8 bases not matched to a gene; V was cut back by 4 bases and J by 0 bases. Germline V gene lookup returns CDR1 SGHRS and CDR2 YFSETQ. CDR3: CASSQRTGSMNTEAFF. CDR3 DNA sequence: TGCGCCAGCAGCCAAAGGACAGGGAGCATGAACACTGAAGCTTTCTTT. The variable domain in full, completed from reference TRBV5-1 and TRBJ1-1, reads KAGVTQTPRYLIKTRGQQVTLSCSPISGHRSVSWYQQTPGQGLQFLFEYFSETQRNKGNFPGRFSGRQFSNSRSEMNVSTLELGDSALYLCASSQRTGSMNTEAFFGQGTRLTVV.

This chain uses TRBV5-4 with TRBJ2-1, with TRBD1 as a possible D gene (6 bases). Germline lookup yields CDR1 SGHNT and CDR2 YYREEE (reference sequence). The CDR3 is made up of 14 amino acids. Between the trimmed V and J ends, which lost 0 bases and 9 bases, there was a span of 13 bases. The CDR3 protein is CASSLARTVAEQFF. As DNA, the CDR3 is TGTGCCAGCAGCTTGGCTAGGACAGTTGCTGAGCAGTTCTTC. The entire variable domain, with the rest obtained from reference TRBV5-4 and TRBJ2-1, is as follows: ETGVTQSPTHLIKTRGQQVTLRCSSQSGHNTVSWYQQALGQGPQFIFQYYREEENGRGNFPPRFSGLQFPNYSSELNVNALELDDSALYLCASSLARTVAEQFFGPGTRLTVL.

The V and J genes are TRBV3-1 (or the pseudogene TRBV3-2) and TRBJ2-6; 7 nucleotides line up with TRBD2. This CDR3 has 17 residues. Germline loops: CDR1 LGHDT, CDR2 YNNKEL (reference sequence). V was clipped by 3 bases and J by 1 base; unmatched bases: 6. The CDR3 DNA reads TGTGCCAGCAGCCAGACGGGCGGGAGATCTGGGGCCAACGTCCTGACTTTC. It specifies CASSQTGGRSGANVLTF.

The chain joins TRBV7-9 to TRBJ2-7; D is undetermined. CDR1 SEHNR and CDR2 FQNEAQ come from the germline V gene (reference sequence). This CDR3 has 15 amino acids. The germline V and J ends were trimmed by 0 bases and 2 bases, with 11 bases remaining between them. CDR3 DNA: TGTGCCAGCAGCTTAGCGGGCCTAAACCCCTACGAGCAGTACTTC. It codes for CASSLAGLNPYEQYF.

V is TRBV11-3 and J is TRBJ1-2; possibly TRBD1 for D (6 bases). Germline loops: CDR1 SGHNT, CDR2 YENEEA. The CDR3 is made up of 16 amino acids. V lost 5 bases and J 0 bases, leaving 16 bases between the germline ends. The CDR3: CASSAAGTPANYGYTF. In DNA, the CDR3 is TGTGCCAGCAGCGCAGCCGGGACACCAGCTAACTATGGCTACACCTTC.

CDR3 DNA: TGTGCCAGCAGTCCCGTGGGCGGGCTATACAATGAGCAGTTCTTC. Its protein is CASSPVGGLYNEQFF. The chain links TRBV6-5 to TRBJ2-1, with a possible D match to TRBD2 (5 bases). V dropped 5 bases and J dropped 4 bases, with 15 bases sitting between them. The CDR3 runs 15 residues. Germline CDR1 is MNHEY and CDR2 is SVGAGI.